This TCR beta chain was recovered during a study of early T cells in non-severe SARS-CoV-2 infection. Study findings and constraints: VDJdb-based annotation leaned toward anti-spike CD8 responses and missed private and CD4 specificities.

Per the germline V gene, CDR1 is SGHTA and CDR2 is FQGNSA. V gave up 5 bases and J gave up 4 bases; unmatched junction bases: 7. The CDR3 is 15 residues long. Concerning this clonotype: Its antigen is not known.

Individual cDNA molecules carried attached unique molecular identifiers. TCRdb reanalysed the 5' RACE reads using MiXCR and keeps one entry per CDR3 protein. The sample includes about 72,000 distinct CDR3 sequences, around a tenth of them seen just once. The V gene is TRBV7-2, the J gene TRBJ1-5, with 8 bases aligning to TRBD1. The sequences come from whole blood, collected at baseline. This TCR was recovered from an adult who was a healthcare worker with PCR-confirmed SARS-CoV-2 infection or an uninfected control (not recorded which). The CDR3 here is CASSRTGWGNQPQHF. The CDR3 DNA reads TGTGCCAGCAGCCGGACAGGGTGGGGTAATCAGCCCCAGCATTTT.